Presented here are 28 T cell receptor beta chains from one specimen sequenced in a study of spatial heterogeneity in lung cancer. In TCRdb, the 5' RACE reads were re-called with MiXCR into one record per CDR3 protein. The sample has about 85,000 distinct CDR3 sequences; 15% to 20% are singletons. Time point noted: sample taken at primary tumor resection. The sequenced material consisted of unsorted whole RNA from tumor, nontumor lung or frozen PBMC. This material consisted of PBMCs, taken at surgery. These TCRs come from a male donor with early-stage non-small cell lung cancer.

This clonotype occurred many times. The chain combines TRBV3-1 with TRBJ1-1; TRBD1 agrees at 7 bases. CDR3 length: 15 residues. V lost 1 base, J lost 5 bases, and 7 bases stayed unmatched. The germline gives CDR1 LGHDT, CDR2 YNNKEL (reference sequence). Written as DNA, the CDR3 is TGTGCCAGCAGCCAAGGTGCAGGGGGAGCGACTGAAGCTTTCTTT. Protein sequence: CASSQGAGGATEAFF.

This clonotype was seen a handful of times. The chain has TRBV19 and TRBJ2-1; D gene ambiguous. The CDR3 is 16 residues long. Germline-derived CDR1 and CDR2 are LNHDA and SQIVND (reference sequence). V was shortened by 6 bases and J by 0 bases, with 15 bases between the two germline ends. CDR3 sequence: CASRIYASPSYNEQFF. CDR3 bases: TGTGCCAGTAGAATATACGCGTCTCCCTCCTACAATGAGCAGTTCTTC.

The rearrangement uses TRBV18 and TRBJ2-4; D unresolved. This CDR3 contains 13 residues. Trimming stripped 3 bases from V and 8 bases from J, with 11 bases between. Germline CDR1 is KGHSH and CDR2 is LQKENI. This chain's CDR3 is CASSPLNDHIQYF. Written as DNA, the CDR3 is TGTGCCAGCTCACCTCTTAATGATCACATTCAGTACTTC. Full variable domain (missing parts from reference TRBV18 and TRBJ2-4): NAGVMQNPRHLVRRRGQEARLRCSPMKGHSHVYWYRQLPEEGLKFMVYLQKENIIDESGMPKERFSAEFPKEGPSILRIQQVVRGDSAAYFCASSPLNDHIQYFGAGTRLSVL.

The V gene is TRBV12-3 or TRBV12-4, the J gene TRBJ2-7; TRBD1 might be the D (5 bases). V was trimmed by 8 bases and J by 3 bases, leaving 11 bases between them. There are 12 residues in the CDR3. The DNA for the CDR3 is TGTGCCAGCGGAAGGGGTAGCTACGAGCAGTACTTC. Its protein is CASGRGSYEQYF.

CDR3 coding DNA: TGCAGCCTGCGGGGGGGCGTAGATACGCAGTATTTT. This codes for CSLRGGVDTQYF. This chain joins TRBV29-1 and TRBJ2-3; 9 positions match TRBD2. Germline V gives CDR1 SQVTM, CDR2 ANQGSEA. The CDR3 has 12 amino acids. V shed 8 bases, J shed 5 bases, and the junction held 5 bases outside the gene matches.

The sample holds a few counts of this clonotype. V is TRBV18 and J is TRBJ1-2, with a weak D call TRBD1 (6 bases). Trimming cost V 3 bases and J 7 bases, with 12 bases left between them. This CDR3 is 13 amino acids long. The germline V gene has CDR1 KGHSH and CDR2 LQKENI. CDR3 in amino acids: CASSPDRAAGYTF. The CDR3 region has the DNA TGTGCCAGCTCACCGGACAGAGCGGCTGGCTACACCTTC.

This clonotype came up a few times. This chain connects TRBV27 to TRBJ2-6, with D perhaps matching TRBD1 (6 bases). V was shortened by 4 bases and J by 4 bases, with 17 bases between the two germline ends. This CDR3 contains 17 residues. Germline V gene sequence: CDR1 MNHEY, CDR2 SMNVEV (reference sequence). Written as DNA, the CDR3 is TGTGCCAGCAGTTCCCAACTACAGGGTTCCGGGGCCAACGTCCTGACTTTC. Protein product: CASSSQLQGSGANVLTF. Full variable domain (outside the CDR3, taken from reference TRBV27 and TRBJ2-6): EAQVTQNPRYLITVTGKKLTVTCSQNMNHEYMSWYRQDPGLGLRQIYYSMNVEVTDKGDVPEGYKVSRKEKRNFPLILESPSPNQTSLYFCASSSQLQGSGANVLTFGAGSRLTVL.

This clonotype was picked up a small number of times. This chain links TRBV9 with TRBJ2-6, with D possibly TRBD2 on 6 matching bases. Germline V gene sequence: CDR1 SGDLS, CDR2 YYNGEE. The CDR3 is 17 residues long. V was shortened by 4 bases and J by 0 bases, with 14 bases between the two germline ends. CDR3 DNA: TGTGCCAGCAGCCCCGACGGGGGAGGCTCTGGGGCCAACGTCCTGACTTTC. This sequence encodes CASSPDGGGSGANVLTF.

This chain joins TRBV20-1 and TRBJ2-2; 8 positions agree with TRBD2. CDR1 DFQATT and CDR2 SNEGSKA come from the germline V gene (reference sequence). V trimming: 0 bases; J trimming: 5 bases; junction bases outside the gene matches: 5. CDR3 length: 15 amino acids. The CDR3 protein is CSARDPGGRTGELFF. CDR3 in DNA: TGCAGTGCTAGAGACCCGGGAGGGAGAACCGGGGAGCTGTTTTTT.

The rearrangement links TRBV6-2 or TRBV6-3 to TRBJ2-3; tentative D call: TRBD2 (6 bases). This CDR3 spans 15 amino acids. Germline V CDR1 and CDR2: MNHEY, SVGEGT. V was cut by 6 bases and J by 1 base, with 14 bases left in between. As DNA, the CDR3 is TGTGCCAGCAGGAAATCCGGGAGCCGCACAGATACGCAGTATTTT. This encodes CASRKSGSRTDTQYF.

This clonotype was found a few times. The rearrangement joins TRBV11-2 to TRBJ2-3; 7 bases align to TRBD1. Germline CDR1 is SGHAT and CDR2 is FQNNGV. The length of the CDR3 is 16 residues. The V segment lost 0 bases and the J segment 3 bases; nucleotides outside the gene matches: 6. CDR3 amino acids: CASSLDHGRGTDTQYF. In nucleotides, the CDR3 is TGTGCCAGCAGCTTAGATCATGGCAGGGGGACAGATACGCAGTATTTT.

This clonotype was counted between two and nine times. The gene calls are TRBV10-3 and TRBJ2-3; perhaps D is TRBD1 or TRBD2 (6 bases each). This CDR3 contains 17 residues. CDR1 and CDR2 from the germline V gene are ENHRY and SYGVKD. V was clipped by 2 bases and J by 5 bases, with 20 bases between them. CDR3 bases: TGTGCCATCAGTGAGGGGGGCGGGACTCCCTCGGAAGATACGCAGTATTTT. Protein product: CAISEGGGTPSEDTQYF.

This clonotype was found many times. The chain carries TRBV4-3 and TRBJ2-3; TRBD2 matches 7 bases. The V and J ends lost 4 bases and 3 bases, in that order; junction bases with no gene match: 4. Per germline, CDR1 LGHNA and CDR2 YSLEER. This CDR3 is 14 amino acids long. The CDR3 DNA sequence: TGCGCCAGCAGCCGAGACGGGGGGACAGATACGCAGTATTTT. Translating gives CASSRDGGTDTQYF.

The DNA of the CDR3 is TGTGCCAGCAGCCCGGAAGGTGGCTACAATGAGCAGTTCTTC. It yields the protein CASSPEGGYNEQFF. The V call is TRBV7-3, the J call TRBJ2-1; D remains unclear. The V end was cut by 5 bases, the J end by 3 bases, with 11 bases between. The CDR3 covers 14 residues. Germline lookup yields CDR1 SGHTA and CDR2 FQGTGA.

The chain links TRBV20-1 to TRBJ1-1; D gene ambiguous. The CDR3 loop spans 13 amino acids. Germline V gives CDR1 DFQATT, CDR2 SNEGSKA (reference sequence). Trimming left V 6 bases short and J 1 base short, with 12 bases between. CDR3 coding DNA: TGCAGTGCCAGACCGGAAGGGAACACTGAAGCTTTCTTT. Residues: CSARPEGNTEAFF.

This clonotype was detected a few times. The chain has TRBV18 and TRBJ2-5; D may be TRBD1 or TRBD2 (5 bases each). The V end was cut by 4 bases, the J end by 5 bases, with 8 bases between. The CDR3 is 12 amino acids. Germline CDR1 reads KGHSH; CDR2 reads LQKENI. The CDR3 is CASSRGMETQYF. The CDR3 coding sequence is TGTGCCAGCTCACGGGGGATGGAGACCCAGTACTTC.

This chain joins TRBV3-1 and TRBJ2-7, with 9 bases identical to TRBD2. This CDR3 contains 14 residues. Losses at the gene ends were 4 bases for V and 7 bases for J; bases not matched to a gene: 8. Germline CDR1 LGHDT, CDR2 YNNKEL (reference sequence). CDR3 DNA: TGTGCCAGCAGCCCCGTAGCGGGAGTGGGTGAGCAGTACTTC. Translating it yields CASSPVAGVGEQYF.

The chain joins TRBV14 to TRBJ2-1; D perhaps matches TRBD1 (7 bases). CDR1 and CDR2 (germline): SGHDN, FVKESK. The CDR3 is 18 amino acids. V was clipped by 4 bases and J by 0 bases, with 19 bases between them. CDR3 DNA sequence: TGTGCCAGCAGCCGCCAGGGGGGCGCGATAGACTCCTACAATGAGCAGTTCTTC. The encoded protein is CASSRQGGAIDSYNEQFF. Full variable domain (missing parts from reference TRBV14 and TRBJ2-1): EAGVTQFPSHSVIEKGQTVTLRCDPISGHDNLYWYRRVMGKEIKFLLHFVKESKQDESGMPNNRFLAERTGGTYSTLKVQPAELEDSGVYFCASSRQGGAIDSYNEQFFGPGTRLTVL.

The genes are TRBV10-3 and TRBJ2-4, with 10 bases fitting TRBD1. The CDR3 sequence is 15 residues long. Germline V gene sequence: CDR1 ENHRY, CDR2 SYGVKD. The V gene end was trimmed by 10 bases and the J gene end by 6 bases; junction bases not matched to a gene: 12. The CDR3 reads CATRPVTGGGNIQYF. The DNA of the CDR3 is TGTGCCACCCGTCCAGTGACAGGGGGCGGAAACATTCAGTACTTC.

The V gene is TRBV5-4, the J gene TRBJ1-2; possibly TRBD1 for D (6 bases). The CDR3 is 15 amino acids. Trimming stripped 5 bases from V and 4 bases from J, with 18 bases between. Germline CDR1 reads SGHNT; CDR2 reads YYREEE (reference sequence). This CDR3 reads CASSLWAGASYGYTF. CDR3 in DNA: TGTGCCAGCAGTCTTTGGGCAGGGGCTAGCTATGGCTACACCTTC.

V gene TRBV9 combines with J gene TRBJ2-7, with D hard to call. The CDR3 is 15 amino acids. Between the trimmed V and J ends, which lost 0 bases and 0 bases, there was a span of 10 bases. Germline V gives CDR1 SGDLS, CDR2 YYNGEE. Here the CDR3 reads CASSVAADSSYEQYF. Written as DNA, the CDR3 is TGTGCCAGCAGCGTAGCTGCAGACTCCTCCTACGAGCAGTACTTC.

This clonotype was counted only a few times. This chain uses TRBV7-2 with TRBJ2-3; no clear D gene. The CDR3 spans 14 residues. Germline CDR1 is SGHTA and CDR2 is FQGNSA. The V and J ends lost 1 base and 2 bases respectively, with 7 bases between them. The CDR3 loop reads CASSLGELTDTQYF. The CDR3 DNA reads TGTGCCAGCAGCTTAGGGGAACTCACAGATACGCAGTATTTT.

At least ten counts were recorded for this clonotype. The chain joins TRBV20-1 to TRBJ2-5; D tentatively fits TRBD1 or TRBD2 (5 bases each). This CDR3 is 14 amino acids long. V lost 6 bases to trimming and J lost 3 bases, with 17 bases between them. Germline V gives CDR1 DFQATT, CDR2 SNEGSKA (reference sequence). The CDR3 DNA reads as TGCAGTGCCCCAAAACCCGGGACCGAAGAGACCCAGTACTTC. Residues: CSAPKPGTEETQYF.

The genes are TRBV19 and TRBJ1-2; D gene uncertain. This CDR3 contains 15 residues. Germline-derived CDR1 and CDR2 are LNHDA and SQIVND (reference sequence). With 10 bases removed from V and 1 base from J, the gap between germline ends came to 19 bases. The CDR3 DNA reads as TGTGCCACCAGCCGCCAGGCGAACTTTAACTATGGCTACACCTTC. It encodes CATSRQANFNYGYTF. Based on the CDR3 plus reference TRBV19 and TRBJ1-2, the full variable domain is DGGITQSPKYLFRKEGQNVTLSCEQNLNHDAMYWYRQDPGQGLRLIYYSQIVNDFQKGDIAEGYSVSREKKESFPLTVTSAQKNPTAFYLCATSRQANFNYGYTFGSGTRLTVV.

This chain connects TRBV24-1 to TRBJ1-1; D call uncertain. Trimming took 3 bases from V and 1 from J, leaving 5 bases between them. The CDR3 contains 13 residues. CDR1 is KGHDR and CDR2 is SFDVKD in the germline V gene. CDR3 coding DNA: TGTGCCACCAGTGATGCCGAGAACACTGAAGCTTTCTTT. Translating gives CATSDAENTEAFF.

DNA of the CDR3: TGTGCCAGCAGTGATGACGACAGAAACACAGATACGCAGTATTTT. Translation gives CASSDDDRNTDTQYF. The V gene is TRBV2, the J gene TRBJ2-3; tentatively, D is TRBD1 (5 bases). The germline V gene encodes CDR1 SNHLY and CDR2 FYNNEI. Trimming stripped 3 bases from V and 2 bases from J, with 12 bases between. This CDR3 has 15 residues.

The chain carries TRBV5-6 and TRBJ2-7; D gene ambiguous. This CDR3 has 13 amino acids. CDR1 and CDR2 (germline): SGHDT, YYEEEE. The ends were cut back, 2 bases at V and 3 bases at J, with 9 bases in the middle. CDR3 residues: CASSLTARYEQYF. DNA of the CDR3: TGTGCCAGCAGCTTAACCGCCCGCTACGAGCAGTACTTC.

The chain is built from TRBV10-3 and TRBJ2-7; 7 bases match TRBD1. V was clipped by 0 bases and J by 3 bases; unmatched bases: 2. This CDR3 spans 14 amino acids. From germline, CDR1 is ENHRY and CDR2 SYGVKD. CDR3 DNA: TGTGCCATCAGTGAGTCGGGACAGAGCTACGAGCAGTACTTC. Its translation: CAISESGQSYEQYF.